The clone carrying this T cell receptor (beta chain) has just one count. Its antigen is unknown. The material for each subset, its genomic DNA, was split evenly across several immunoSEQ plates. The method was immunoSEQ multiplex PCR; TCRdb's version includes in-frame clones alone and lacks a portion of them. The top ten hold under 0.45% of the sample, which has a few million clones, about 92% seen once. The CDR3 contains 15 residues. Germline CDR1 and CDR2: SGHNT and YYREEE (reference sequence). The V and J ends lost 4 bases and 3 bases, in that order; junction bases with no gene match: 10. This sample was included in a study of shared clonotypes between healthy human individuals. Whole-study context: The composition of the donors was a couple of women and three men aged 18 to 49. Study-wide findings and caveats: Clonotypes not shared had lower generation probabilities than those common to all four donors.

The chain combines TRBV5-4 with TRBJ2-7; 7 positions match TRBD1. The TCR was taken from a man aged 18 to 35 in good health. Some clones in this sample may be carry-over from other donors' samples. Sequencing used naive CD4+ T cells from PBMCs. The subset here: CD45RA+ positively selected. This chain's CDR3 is CASSGGRDSVYEQYF. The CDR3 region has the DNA TGTGCCAGCAGCGGGGGCCGGGACAGCGTCTACGAGCAGTACTTC.